The 23 T cell receptor beta chains below come from one sample, sequenced in a study of T cell responses to AZD1222 COVID-19 vaccine. The method was immunoSEQ multiplex PCR; TCRdb's version includes in-frame clones alone and lacks a portion of them. The sample totals 150,000 or so clones. The specimen sequenced was peripheral blood. Receptor source: an adult in good health.

The chain couples TRBV2 to TRBJ2-7; 7 bases align to TRBD1. V lost 8 bases to trimming and J lost 5 bases; unmatched junction nucleotides: 9. This CDR3 contains 13 residues. The germline V gene has CDR1 SNHLY and CDR2 FYNNEI. This CDR3 is CASLQGNTDEQYF. CDR3 in DNA: TGTGCCAGCCTACAGGGGAATACAGACGAGCAGTACTTC.

J is TRBJ1-4 and V is TRBV6-5; TRBD1 matches at 8 bases. Germline CDR1 is MNHEY and CDR2 is SVGAGI. The CDR3 consists of 15 residues. V dropped 0 bases and J dropped 8; count of bases not matched to a gene: 5. CDR3 residues: CASSYSIQGGEKLFF. Written as DNA, the CDR3 is TGTGCCAGCAGTTACTCGATACAGGGGGGGGAAAAACTGTTTTTT.

The CDR3 sequence: CATSRPQGARGYTF. The CDR3 DNA reads as TGTGCCACCAGCAGACCACAGGGGGCTCGAGGCTACACCTTC. The chain carries TRBV15 and TRBJ1-2; 9 nucleotides agree with TRBD1. The CDR3 runs to 14 residues. Looked up from germline, CDR1 is LNHNV and CDR2 is YYDKDF (reference sequence). V shed 2 bases, J shed 8 bases, and the junction held 6 bases outside the gene matches.

The chain employs TRBV29-1 and TRBJ2-5; D possibly matches TRBD1 or TRBD2 (6 bases each). Germline V lookup: CDR1 SQVTM, CDR2 ANQGSEA. The CDR3 loop spans 13 amino acids. Trimming stripped 2 bases from V and 6 bases from J, with 13 bases between. In DNA, the CDR3 is TGCAGCGTTGAATTCGGGGGCGCCCAGACCCAGTACTTC. This translates into CSVEFGGAQTQYF.

This sequence joins TRBV5-5 and TRBJ2-5, with 7 bases lining up with TRBD1. This CDR3 is built from 14 residues. Trimming at V came to 5 bases and at J to 3 bases, leaving 7 bases not matched to a gene. The germline gives CDR1 SGHKS, CDR2 YYEKEE (reference sequence). CDR3 bases: TGTGCCAGCAGACCCGGACAGGAGGAAGAGACCCAGTACTTC. Protein product: CASRPGQEEETQYF.

The chain recombines TRBV25-1 with TRBJ1-2, with D perhaps matching TRBD1 (5 bases). Germline CDR1 and CDR2: MGHDK and SYGVNS. Trimming removed 1 base from V and 1 base from J, with 7 bases in between. The CDR3 contains 14 residues. The CDR3 coding sequence is TGTGCCAGCAGTGAATTCGGGGGTAACTATGGCTACACCTTC. Its translation: CASSEFGGNYGYTF.

The chain carries TRBV21-1 and TRBJ2-1; the table's TRBD1 call for D was not verified on the DNA. TRBV21-1 is a pseudogene locus. The CDR3 has 17 amino acids. This CDR3 reads CASSPVPTTPLYNEQFF. Written as DNA, the CDR3 is TGTGCCAGCAGCCCAGTCCCGACAACCCCACTCTACAATGAGCAGTTCTTC.

The V gene is TRBV10-3, the J gene TRBJ2-5; 8 bases agree with TRBD1. The germline V gene encodes CDR1 ENHRY and CDR2 SYGVKD. V lost 5 bases and J lost 2; bases outside the gene matches: 4. The CDR3 extends over 14 amino acids. Written as DNA, the CDR3 is TGTGCCATCAGTCGACAGGGGATTCAAGAGACCCAGTACTTC. It specifies CAISRQGIQETQYF.

The V and J genes are TRBV6-5 and TRBJ1-4, with 8 nucleotides matching TRBD1. Per germline, CDR1 MNHEY and CDR2 SVGAGI. V shed 4 bases, J shed 2 bases, and the junction held 6 bases outside the gene matches. The CDR3 has 16 residues. CDR3 sequence: CASSFNTGGTNEKLFF. The CDR3 bases are TGTGCCAGCAGTTTCAACACAGGGGGGACTAATGAAAAACTGTTTTTT.

V is TRBV6-6 and J is TRBJ1-2, with 7 bases that match TRBD1. The germline gives CDR1 MNHNY, CDR2 SVGAGI (reference sequence). Trimming cost V 7 bases and J 4 bases; bases outside gene matches: 12. The CDR3 has 15 residues. The CDR3 nucleotides read TGTGCCAGCAAACCGCGGGGACAGCCTGGCTATGGCTACACCTTC. This sequence encodes CASKPRGQPGYGYTF.

The chain couples TRBV7-8 to TRBJ1-2; TRBD1 matches at 8 bases. CDR1 is SGHVS and CDR2 is FQNEAQ in the germline V gene. The trim removed 3 bases at V and 4 bases at J, leaving 10 bases unmatched. This CDR3 has 16 residues. CDR3 nucleotides: TGTGCCAGCAGCTTGCAGACAGGGGCCAACCCCTATGGCTACACCTTC. Amino acids: CASSLQTGANPYGYTF.

The genes are TRBV5-6 and TRBJ1-2; D unclear. Trimming removed 3 bases at V and 0 bases at J, with 12 bases between. CDR3 length equals 15 residues. Germline V gene sequence: CDR1 SGHDT, CDR2 YYEEEE. CDR3 sequence: CASSSEATANYGYTF. CDR3 sequence (DNA): TGTGCCAGCAGCTCAGAGGCTACCGCTAACTATGGCTACACCTTC.

The chain is built from TRBV7-2 and TRBJ1-4; no clear D. Germline V gives CDR1 SGHTA, CDR2 FQGNSA. The CDR3 consists of 12 residues. V shed 5 bases and J shed 6 bases, with 7 bases lying between them. This chain's CDR3 is CASSPNHEKLFF. DNA of the CDR3: TGTGCCAGCAGCCCCAATCATGAAAAACTGTTTTTT.

This sequence joins TRBV11-2 and TRBJ2-7; 12 bases agree with TRBD2. J gave up 3 bases and V 4 bases, and 10 bases lay outside the gene matches. Germline loops: CDR1 SGHAT, CDR2 FQNNGV. This CDR3 region has 17 residues. CDR3 nucleotide sequence: TGTGCCAGCAGCTCCTCCCCTAGCGGGGGGGCCTACTACGAGCAGTACTTC. It specifies CASSSSPSGGAYYEQYF.

About this clone: Other DNA sequences in the same sample also yield this CDR3. The chain uses TRBV19 and TRBJ1-1; D uncertain. The CDR3 consists of 13 residues. Trimming shortened V by 3 bases and J by 1 base, and 6 bases separated the two germline ends. Germline V gives CDR1 LNHDA, CDR2 SQIVND (reference sequence). The CDR3 bases are TGTGCCAGTAGTATGTCAGGGAACACTGAAGCTTTCTTT. Protein sequence: CASSMSGNTEAFF.

The J gene is TRBJ2-7, the V gene TRBV18, with D perhaps assigned TRBD1 or TRBD2 (5 bases each). The CDR3 runs 14 residues. Germline CDR1 reads KGHSH; CDR2 reads LQKENI. The V gene lost 5 bases and the J gene lost 0 bases, with 11 bases spanning the gap. CDR3 protein: CASSDRDRSYEQYF. The DNA for the CDR3 is TGTGCCAGCTCAGACCGGGACCGCTCCTACGAGCAGTACTTC. The full variable domain, rest sourced from reference TRBV18 and TRBJ2-7, is NAGVMQNPRHLVRRRGQEARLRCSPMKGHSHVYWYRQLPEEGLKFMVYLQKENIIDESGMPKERFSAEFPKEGPSILRIQQVVRGDSAAYFCASSDRDRSYEQYFGPGTRLTVT.

The V gene is TRBV29-1, the J gene TRBJ1-2; D not resolved. Between the trimmed V and J ends, which lost 7 bases and 2 bases, there was a span of 14 bases. The CDR3 covers 13 residues. CDR1 and CDR2 from the germline V gene are SQVTM and ANQGSEA. The CDR3 DNA follows: TGCAGCGCTGCCTGGGGTGGGAACTATGGCTACACCTTC. Translated, it gives CSAAWGGNYGYTF.

V usage is TRBV5-6 and J usage is TRBJ1-2; 8 bases match TRBD1. Germline lookup yields CDR1 SGHDT and CDR2 YYEEEE. This CDR3 comprises 14 residues. After removal of 2 bases from V and 6 bases from J, the junction contained 6 bases not matched to a gene. CDR3 coding DNA: TGTGCCAGCAGCTTCACAGGGGGTCAGGATGGCTACACCTTC. The encoded protein is CASSFTGGQDGYTF.

The chain employs TRBV5-1 and TRBJ2-1, with 8 nucleotides matching TRBD2. Germline values: CDR1 SGHRS, CDR2 YFSETQ. The CDR3 runs 15 residues. V was clipped by 0 bases and J by 4 bases; unmatched bases: 3. The CDR3 region has the DNA TGCGCCAGCAGCTTGGTGTTAGCGGGGTACAATGAGCAGTTCTTC. It is translated as CASSLVLAGYNEQFF.

The chain joins TRBV6-5 to TRBJ1-3; 9 bases are shared with TRBD1. Germline V lookup: CDR1 MNHEY, CDR2 SVGAGI. This CDR3 has 14 amino acids. V shed 6 bases, J shed 7 bases, and the junction held 7 bases outside the gene matches. DNA of the CDR3: TGTGCCAGCAGCCCGACAGGGGGTATCAACACCATATATTTT. Translation: CASSPTGGINTIYF.

V is TRBV27 and J is TRBJ2-7, with 8 bases that match TRBD1. The CDR3 contains 14 residues. Trimming at V came to 5 bases and at J to 3 bases, leaving 6 bases not matched to a gene. CDR1 and CDR2 (germline): MNHEY, SMNVEV (reference sequence). CDR3 protein: CASSPGTGDYEQYF. CDR3 in DNA: TGTGCCAGCAGTCCGGGGACAGGCGACTACGAGCAGTACTTC.

The gene calls are TRBV28 and TRBJ1-4; D not resolved. The germline V gene has CDR1 MDHEN and CDR2 SYDVKM. The CDR3 spans 14 residues. The V and J ends lost 2 bases and 3 bases respectively, with 7 bases between them. The CDR3 region is CASSLDIANEKLFF. The CDR3 DNA is TGTGCCAGCAGTTTAGATATTGCTAATGAAAAACTGTTTTTT.

The chain has TRBV7-8 and TRBJ1-1; D unresolved. Germline CDR1 SGHVS, CDR2 FQNEAQ. V lost 5 bases, J lost 2 bases, and 9 bases lay in between. CDR3 length: 13 residues. The CDR3 nucleotides read TGTGCCAGCAGCCAGGACCAAAACACTGAAGCTTTCTTT. This sequence encodes CASSQDQNTEAFF.